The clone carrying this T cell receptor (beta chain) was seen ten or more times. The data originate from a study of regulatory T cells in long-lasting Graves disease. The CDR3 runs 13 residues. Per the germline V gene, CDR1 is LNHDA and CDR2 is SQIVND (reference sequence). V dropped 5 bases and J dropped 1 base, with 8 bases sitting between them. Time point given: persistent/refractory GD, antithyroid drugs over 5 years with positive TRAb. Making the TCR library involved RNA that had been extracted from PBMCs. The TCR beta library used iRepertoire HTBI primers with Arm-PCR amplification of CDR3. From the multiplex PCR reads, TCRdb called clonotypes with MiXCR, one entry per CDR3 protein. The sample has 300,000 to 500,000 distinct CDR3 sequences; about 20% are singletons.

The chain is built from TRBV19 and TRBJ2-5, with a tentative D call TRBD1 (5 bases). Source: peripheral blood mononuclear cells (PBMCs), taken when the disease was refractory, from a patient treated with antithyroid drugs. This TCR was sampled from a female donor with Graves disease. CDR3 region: CASSVTVQETQYF. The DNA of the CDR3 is TGTGCCAGTAGTGTGACAGTCCAAGAGACCCAGTACTTC.